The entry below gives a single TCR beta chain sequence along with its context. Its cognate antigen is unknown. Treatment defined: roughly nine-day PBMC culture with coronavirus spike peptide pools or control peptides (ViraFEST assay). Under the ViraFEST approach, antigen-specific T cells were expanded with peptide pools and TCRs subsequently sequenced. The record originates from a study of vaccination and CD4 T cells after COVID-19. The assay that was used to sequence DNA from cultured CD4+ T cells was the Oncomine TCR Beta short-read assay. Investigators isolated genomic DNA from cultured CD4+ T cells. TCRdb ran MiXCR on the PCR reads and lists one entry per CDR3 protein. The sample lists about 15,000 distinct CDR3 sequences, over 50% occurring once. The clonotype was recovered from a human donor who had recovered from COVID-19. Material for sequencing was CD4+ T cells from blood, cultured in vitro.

This chain's CDR3 is CASGVLRGYEQYF. CDR3 sequence (DNA): TGTGCCAGCGGGGTCCTCCGGGGATACGAGCAGTACTTC. The rearrangement links TRBV6-2 or TRBV6-3 to TRBJ2-7, with D perhaps matching TRBD2 (5 bases). Germline assignment: CDR1 MNHEY and CDR2 SVGEGT. This CDR3 has 13 amino acids. V was pared by 8 bases and J by 4 bases, with 15 bases between.